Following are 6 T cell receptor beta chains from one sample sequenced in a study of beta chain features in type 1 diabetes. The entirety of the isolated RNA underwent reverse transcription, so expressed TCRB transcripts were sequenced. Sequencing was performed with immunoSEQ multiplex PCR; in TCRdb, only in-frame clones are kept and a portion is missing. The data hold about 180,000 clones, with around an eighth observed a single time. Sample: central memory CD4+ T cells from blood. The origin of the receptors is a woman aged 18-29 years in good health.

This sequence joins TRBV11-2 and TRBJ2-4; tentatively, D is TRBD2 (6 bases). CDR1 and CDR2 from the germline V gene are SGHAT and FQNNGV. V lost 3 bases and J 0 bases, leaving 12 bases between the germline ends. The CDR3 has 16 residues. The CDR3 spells CASSFQGGLAKNIQYF. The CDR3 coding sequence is TGTGCCAGCAGCTTTCAGGGAGGTCTAGCCAAAAACATTCAGTACTTC. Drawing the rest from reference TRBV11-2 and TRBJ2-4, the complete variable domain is EAGVAQSPRYKIIEKRQSVAFWCNPISGHATLYWYQQILGQGPKLLIQFQNNGVVDDSQLPKDRFSAERLKGVDSTLKIQPAKLEDSAVYLCASSFQGGLAKNIQYFGAGTRLSVL.

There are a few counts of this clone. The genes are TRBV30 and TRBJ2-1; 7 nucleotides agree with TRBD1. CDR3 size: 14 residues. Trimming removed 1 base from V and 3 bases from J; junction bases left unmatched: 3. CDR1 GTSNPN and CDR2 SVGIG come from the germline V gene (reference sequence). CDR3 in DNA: TGTGCCTGGAGTGAGCAGGGGGTCTACAATGAGCAGTTCTTC. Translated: CAWSEQGVYNEQFF.

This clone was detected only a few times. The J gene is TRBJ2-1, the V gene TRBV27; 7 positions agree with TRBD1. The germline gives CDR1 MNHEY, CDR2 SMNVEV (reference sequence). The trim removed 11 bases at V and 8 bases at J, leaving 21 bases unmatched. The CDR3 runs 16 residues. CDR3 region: CAGKGVRGTGIDEQFF. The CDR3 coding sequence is TGTGCCGGAAAAGGAGTCAGGGGGACGGGGATCGATGAGCAGTTCTTC.

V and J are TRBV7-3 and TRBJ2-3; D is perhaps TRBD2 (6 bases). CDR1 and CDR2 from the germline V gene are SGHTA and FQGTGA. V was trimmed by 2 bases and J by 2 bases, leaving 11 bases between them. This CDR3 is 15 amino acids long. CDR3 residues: CASSLGVAVTDTQYF. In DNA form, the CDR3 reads TGTGCCAGCAGCTTAGGAGTAGCGGTCACAGATACGCAGTATTTT. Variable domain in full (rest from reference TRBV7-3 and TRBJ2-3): GAGVSQTPSNKVTEKGKYVELRCDPISGHTALYWYRQSLGQGPEFLIYFQGTGAADDSGLPNDRFFAVRPEGSVSTLKIQRTERGDSAVYLCASSLGVAVTDTQYFGPGTRLTVL.

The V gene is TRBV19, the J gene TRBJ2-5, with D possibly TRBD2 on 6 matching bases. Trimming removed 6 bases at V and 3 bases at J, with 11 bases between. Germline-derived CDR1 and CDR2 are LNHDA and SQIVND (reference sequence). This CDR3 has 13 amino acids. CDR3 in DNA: TGTGCCAGTAGCGAGACTAGGAAAGAGACCCAGTACTTC. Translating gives CASSETRKETQYF.

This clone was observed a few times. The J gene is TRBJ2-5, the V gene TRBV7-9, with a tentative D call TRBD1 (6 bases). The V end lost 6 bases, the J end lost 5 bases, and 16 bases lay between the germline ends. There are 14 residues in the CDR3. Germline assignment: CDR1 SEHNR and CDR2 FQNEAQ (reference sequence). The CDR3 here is CASSYSGDWETQYF. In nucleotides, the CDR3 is TGTGCCAGCAGTTATTCAGGGGATTGGGAGACCCAGTACTTC.